The clone carrying this T cell receptor (beta chain) has more than one count but fewer than ten. Its antigen is still unknown. This entry comes from a study of T cell repertoires in cytomegalovirus infection. Looking at the study overall: It was the public TCR beta signatures that indicated both CMV infection and matching HLA type. Study-wide findings and caveats: Dominating the ex vivo response were TCR beta clonotypes that were CMV-specific and HLA-C-restricted.

TCRdb analysed the reads with MiXCR anew, one entry per CDR3 protein. The table has more than 55,000 distinct CDR3 sequences, roughly 20% seen once. Germline CDR1 KGHSH, CDR2 LQKENI. V was clipped by 5 bases and J by 1 base, with 17 bases between them. The CDR3 extends over 16 amino acids. The sample was CD8+ T cells from cultured PBMCs, taken from culture after CMV antigen stimulation. This chain uses TRBV18 with TRBJ1-1, with a possible D match to TRBD1 (6 bases). The receptor was derived from a human donor in good health (CMV status not recorded). Some clones in this sample may be carry-over from other donors' samples. CDR3 protein: CASSNRAGDKNTEAFF. In DNA form, the CDR3 reads TGTGCCAGCTCAAACAGAGCAGGGGATAAGAACACTGAAGCTTTCTTT.